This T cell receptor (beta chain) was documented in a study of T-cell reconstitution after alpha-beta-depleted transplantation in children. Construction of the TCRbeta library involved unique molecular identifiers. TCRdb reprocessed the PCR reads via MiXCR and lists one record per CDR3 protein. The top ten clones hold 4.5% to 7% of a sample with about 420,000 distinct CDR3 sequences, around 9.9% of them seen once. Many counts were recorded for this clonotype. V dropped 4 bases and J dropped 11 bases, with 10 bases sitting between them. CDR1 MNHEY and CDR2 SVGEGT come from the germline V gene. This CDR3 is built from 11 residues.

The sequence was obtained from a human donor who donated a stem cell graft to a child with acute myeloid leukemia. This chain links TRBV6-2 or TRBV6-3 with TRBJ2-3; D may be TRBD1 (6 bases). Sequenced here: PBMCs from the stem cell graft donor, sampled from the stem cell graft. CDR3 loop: CASSLRQEQYF. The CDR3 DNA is TGTGCCAGCAGTTTACGACAGGAGCAGTATTTT.